This T cell receptor (beta chain) appears in the sequencing data of a study of shared clonotypes between healthy human individuals. V was trimmed by 0 bases and J by 6 bases, leaving 10 bases between them. CDR3 length: 14 amino acids. Per the germline V gene, CDR1 is SGHKS and CDR2 is YYEKEE (reference sequence). The sequenced material, unsorted PBMC DNA, was run on ten immunoSEQ deep assay plates. Original analysis: With immunoSEQ giving junction-only sequences and no quality scores, filtering differed. Produced via immunoSEQ multiplex PCR; TCRdb's table is partial and in-frame only. Clone size and the V and J calls come from that table; the DNA yielded D and trimming. The sample contains around 500,000 clones, roughly 80% of which appear only once.

The sample consisted of PBMCs. The sequence derives from a woman aged 40 to 49 in good health. Some clones in this sample may be carry-over from other donors' samples. The chain uses TRBV5-5 and TRBJ1-5, with a weak D call TRBD1 (5 bases). CDR3 coding DNA: TGTGCCAGCAGCTTGGCCACAGGTATTCAGCCCCAGCATTTT. Translating gives CASSLATGIQPQHF.